This TCR beta chain was identified during a study of tumor and adjacent non-tumor tissue in lung cancer. Study overall: Stage I to III disease affected about nine men and roughly five women aged about 31 to 80.

Worth noting for this clonotype: One end of the junction is discordant with germline, which a read error may explain.

Germline CDR1 LGHNA, CDR2 YNFKEQ. This CDR3 region has 16 residues. The template was RNA from unsorted bulk tissue. Distant lung tissue was collected more than 3 cm away from the tumor edge. Donors were chemotherapy-naive, newly diagnosed lung cancer surgical patients in China, August–late 2014. A modified ARM-PCR protocol with three rounds of nested PCR amplified TCRbeta. One entry per CDR3 protein, called by TCRdb with MiXCR from the multiplex PCR reads. The sample holds approximately 100,000 distinct CDR3 sequences; about 60% are singletons and the top ten take roughly 20%. The receptor's source is a man aged 25 to 40 with non-small cell lung cancer. The V gene is TRBV4-2, the J gene TRBJ2-7; maybe TRBD1 (5 bases). The sequenced sample was distant non-tumor lung tissue. CDR3 coding DNA: TGTGCCAACAGCCAAGACCTGACAGATCTACCCTACGAGCGGTACTTC. Its protein product is CANSQDLTDLPYERYF.